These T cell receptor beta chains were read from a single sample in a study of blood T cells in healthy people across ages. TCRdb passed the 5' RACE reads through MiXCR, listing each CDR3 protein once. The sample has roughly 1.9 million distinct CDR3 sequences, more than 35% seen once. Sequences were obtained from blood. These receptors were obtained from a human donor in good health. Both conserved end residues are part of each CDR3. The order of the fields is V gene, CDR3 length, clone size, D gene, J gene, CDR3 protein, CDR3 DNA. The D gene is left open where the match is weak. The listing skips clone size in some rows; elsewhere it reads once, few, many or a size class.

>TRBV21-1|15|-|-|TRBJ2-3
CASSKEGRVADTQYF
TGTGCCAGCAGCAAAGAGGGCAGGGTAGCAGATACGCAGTATTTT
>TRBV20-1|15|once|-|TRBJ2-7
CSARRGASGQYEQYF
TGCAGTGCTCGACGGGGGGCTAGCGGTCAATACGAGCAGTACTTC
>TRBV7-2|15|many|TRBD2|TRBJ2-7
CASSFGTSGSYEQYF
TGTGCCAGCAGCTTCGGGACTAGCGGCTCCTACGAGCAGTACTTC
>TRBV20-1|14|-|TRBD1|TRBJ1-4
CSALQGTGNEKLFF
TGCAGTGCGCTACAGGGGACTGGAAATGAAAAACTGTTTTTT
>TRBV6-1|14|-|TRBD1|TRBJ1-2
CASRMDREYYGYTF
TGTGCCAGCAGAATGGACAGGGAATACTATGGCTACACCTTC
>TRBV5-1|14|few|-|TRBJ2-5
CASSSGGGVETQYF
TGCGCCAGCAGCTCCGGGGGTGGAGTGGAGACCCAGTACTTC
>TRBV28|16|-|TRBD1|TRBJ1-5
CASSSNYRGGNQPQHF
TGTGCCAGCAGTTCTAATTACAGGGGCGGCAATCAGCCCCAGCATTTT
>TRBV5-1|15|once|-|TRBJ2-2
CASSLDGSLAGELFF
TGCGCCAGCAGCTTGGATGGGTCTCTGGCCGGGGAGCTGTTTTTT
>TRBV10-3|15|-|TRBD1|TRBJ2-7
CAISPDRGPSYEQYF
TGTGCCATCAGTCCTGACAGGGGGCCGTCCTACGAGCAGTACTTC
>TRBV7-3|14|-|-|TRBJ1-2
CASSLGAGEDGYTF
TGTGCCAGCAGCTTAGGTGCTGGGGAGGACGGCTACACCTTC
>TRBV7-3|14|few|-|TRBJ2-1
CASSLNPAYNEQFF
TGTGCCAGCAGCTTAAATCCAGCATACAATGAGCAGTTCTTC
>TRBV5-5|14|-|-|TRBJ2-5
CASSSPRSGETQYF
TGTGCCAGCAGCTCTCCTAGGAGTGGGGAGACCCAGTACTTC
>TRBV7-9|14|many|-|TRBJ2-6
CASSLRAGANVLTF
TGTGCCAGCAGCTTAAGGGCAGGGGCCAACGTCCTGACTTTC
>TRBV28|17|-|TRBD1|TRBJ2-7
CASSPPPGTGRTYEQYF
TGTGCCAGCAGCCCTCCCCCCGGGACAGGGCGCACCTACGAGCAGTACTTC
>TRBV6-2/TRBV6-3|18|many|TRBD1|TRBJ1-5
CASNRGTGGGRRNQPQHF
TGTGCCAGCAATAGGGGGACAGGGGGCGGTCGGAGGAATCAGCCCCAGCATTTT
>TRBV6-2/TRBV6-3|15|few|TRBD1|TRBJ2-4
CASSSTTGGWDIQYF
TGTGCCAGCAGTTCGACTACAGGGGGTTGGGACATTCAGTACTTC